This TCR beta chain was captured in a study of blood T cell repertoires in COVID-19. The CDR3 totals 12 residues. V was clipped by 4 bases and J by 6 bases, with 10 bases between them. The V gene's germline CDR1 is ENHRY and CDR2 SYGVKD. The method was immunoSEQ multiplex PCR; TCRdb's version includes in-frame clones alone and lacks a portion of them. The repertoire holds 150,000 to 200,000 clones, with around 89% as singletons. V usage is TRBV10-3 and J usage is TRBJ2-7; D is ambiguous. The sequence was obtained from a middle-aged man with active or convalescent COVID-19. Input material: peripheral blood. The CDR3 DNA reads TGTGCCATCAGTGGTCTAAGCGCCGAGCAGTACTTC. Residues: CAISGLSAEQYF.